The rows below give T cell receptor beta chains drawn from one sample of a study of cytomegalovirus exposure and HLA in healthy donors. Produced via immunoSEQ multiplex PCR; TCRdb's table is partial and in-frame only. The table records approximately 200,000 clones, 65% to 85% of them present only once. Sample: PBMCs. Source of these receptors: a boy aged 2 to 9 in good health and CMV-seronegative. Both conserved end residues are part of each CDR3. Fields, in order: J gene, clone size, V gene, D gene, CDR3 DNA, CDR3 protein. A D gene is named only where the DNA matches it firmly. The listing skips clone size in some rows; elsewhere it reads once, few, many or a size class.

j_gene: TRBJ1-2
abundance: -
v_gene: TRBV6-5
d_gene: -
CDR3nt: TGTGCCAGCGGTAGAACAGGAACGTATGGCTACACCTTC
CDR3aa: CASGRTGTYGYTF

j_gene: TRBJ1-2
abundance: -
v_gene: TRBV6-6
d_gene: -
CDR3nt: TGTGCCAGCAGTTACGTGACAGAATACTATGGCTACACCTTC
CDR3aa: CASSYVTEYYGYTF

j_gene: TRBJ1-2
abundance: few
v_gene: TRBV5-1
d_gene: -
CDR3nt: TGCGCCAGCAGCCGAGGAAGGGGGGGAACCTATGGCTACACCTTC
CDR3aa: CASSRGRGGTYGYTF

j_gene: TRBJ1-5
abundance: -
v_gene: TRBV19
d_gene: TRBD1
CDR3nt: TGTGCCAGTAGTATTAGAGACAGGGAGCATCAGCCCCAGCATTTT
CDR3aa: CASSIRDREHQPQHF

j_gene: TRBJ1-6
abundance: -
v_gene: TRBV5-4
d_gene: -
CDR3nt: TGTGCCAGCAGCGAGATGACAGGAAGAAATTCACCCCTCCACTTT
CDR3aa: CASSEMTGRNSPLHF

j_gene: TRBJ1-3
abundance: -
v_gene: TRBV11-2
d_gene: TRBD1
CDR3nt: TGTGCCAGCAGCTTAACAGGGGGTGGAGACACCATATATTTT
CDR3aa: CASSLTGGGDTIYF

j_gene: TRBJ2-1
abundance: -
v_gene: TRBV2
d_gene: -
CDR3nt: TGTGCCAGCAGGGCCGGATCGGGGGATTTCAATGAGCAGTTCTTC
CDR3aa: CASRAGSGDFNEQFF

j_gene: TRBJ1-2
abundance: -
v_gene: TRBV21-1
d_gene: -
CDR3nt: TGTGCCAGCAGCATAGTGGACAGGGATGGCTACACCTTC
CDR3aa: CASSIVDRDGYTF

j_gene: TRBJ2-7
abundance: few
v_gene: TRBV4-2
d_gene: TRBD1
CDR3nt: TGTGCCAGCAGCCTAGGGACAGGGGATGTCGGCGAGCAGTACTTC
CDR3aa: CASSLGTGDVGEQYF

j_gene: TRBJ2-3
abundance: -
v_gene: TRBV5-1
d_gene: -
CDR3nt: TGCGCCAGCAGCTTGGACTCTGAAGGGGGTACGCAGTATTTT
CDR3aa: CASSLDSEGGTQYF

j_gene: TRBJ1-1
abundance: once
v_gene: TRBV4-3
d_gene: TRBD1
CDR3nt: TGCGCCAACAGCCATGCGGCCGCGACAGGGGGCCTGGATGAAGCTTTCTTT
CDR3aa: CANSHAAATGGLDEAFF

j_gene: TRBJ1-2
abundance: -
v_gene: TRBV6-5
d_gene: -
CDR3nt: TGTGCCAGCAGTGTACAGGACTATGGCTACACCTTC
CDR3aa: CASSVQDYGYTF